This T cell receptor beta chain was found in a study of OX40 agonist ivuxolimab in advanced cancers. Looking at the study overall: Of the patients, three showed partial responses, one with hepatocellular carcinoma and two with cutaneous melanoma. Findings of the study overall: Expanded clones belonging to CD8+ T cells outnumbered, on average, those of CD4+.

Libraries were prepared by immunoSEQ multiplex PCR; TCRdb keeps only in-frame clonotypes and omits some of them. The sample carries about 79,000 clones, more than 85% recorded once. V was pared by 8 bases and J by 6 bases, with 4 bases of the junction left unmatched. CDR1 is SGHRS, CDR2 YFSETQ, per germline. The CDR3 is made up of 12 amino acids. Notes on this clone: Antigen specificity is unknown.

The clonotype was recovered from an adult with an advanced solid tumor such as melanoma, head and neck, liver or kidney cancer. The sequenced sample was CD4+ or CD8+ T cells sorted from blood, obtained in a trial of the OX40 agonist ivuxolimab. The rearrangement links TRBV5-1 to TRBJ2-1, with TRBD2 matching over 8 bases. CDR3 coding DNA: TGCGCCAGTAGCGGGATGGCCAATGAGCAGTTCTTC. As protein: CASSGMANEQFF.